Each of the 21 T cell receptor beta chains below was sequenced from the same sample in a study of response to subunit inactivated influenza vaccine. TCRdb independently ran MiXCR on the RT-PCR reads; one entry per CDR3 protein. The sample contains a few hundred thousand distinct CDR3 sequences, around 15% of which appear only once. This material consisted of PBMCs from blood, taken approximately 13 days after vaccination. Source of these receptors: a man aged 50 to 60 who received an inactivated influenza vaccine.

This chain uses TRBV6-1 with TRBJ1-6; tentatively, D is TRBD1 (5 bases). This CDR3 has 16 residues. Germline V gene sequence: CDR1 MNHNS, CDR2 SASEGT. V was cut by 3 bases and J by 0 bases, with 9 bases left in between. The CDR3 sequence is CASSDRQSSYNSPLHF. The CDR3 DNA reads as TGTGCCAGCAGTGACAGACAGAGCTCCTATAATTCACCCCTCCACTTT.

CDR3 loop: CASSHSGGAGDIQYF. DNA of the CDR3: TGCGCCAGCAGCCATAGCGGGGGGGCCGGAGACATTCAGTACTTC. This rearrangement joins TRBV4-3 to TRBJ2-4; 11 bases are shared with TRBD2. J gave up 8 bases and V 3 bases, and 6 bases lay outside the gene matches. In germline, CDR1 is LGHNA, CDR2 YSLEER. This CDR3 comprises 15 residues.

This clonotype was counted only a few times. This chain connects TRBV10-3 to TRBJ1-1; no clear D gene. The V end was cut by 5 bases, the J end by 5 bases, with 18 bases between. The CDR3 consists of 15 residues. The germline CDR1 and CDR2 sequences are ENHRY and SYGVKD. The CDR3 region is CAISKEWRLWTEAFF. The CDR3 region has the DNA TGTGCCATCAGTAAAGAATGGCGACTTTGGACTGAAGCTTTCTTT.

This clonotype was seen ten or more times. The V gene is TRBV20-1, the J gene TRBJ2-3, with 8 nucleotides matching TRBD2. The CDR3 contains 15 residues. V lost 0 bases to trimming and J lost 11 bases; unmatched junction nucleotides: 13. The germline V gene encodes CDR1 DFQATT and CDR2 SNEGSKA (reference sequence). The CDR3 DNA reads TGCAGTGCTAGAGATACTTTGACGGGGGGGCTCGGGCAGTATTTT. Protein: CSARDTLTGGLGQYF.

This clonotype was seen more than once but under ten times. The V gene is TRBV21-1, the J gene TRBJ2-3; no DNA check was done on the table's D call, TRBD2. TRBV21-1 is reported as a pseudogene. CDR3 length: 18 amino acids. The CDR3 loop reads CASSKDKREVPATDTQYF. The CDR3 bases are TGTGCCAGCAGCAAAGATAAGCGGGAGGTCCCGGCCACAGATACGCAGTATTTT.

This chain links TRBV12-3 or TRBV12-4 with TRBJ2-2; D possibly matches TRBD1 or TRBD2 (6 bases each). There are 12 residues in the CDR3. V was trimmed by 8 bases and J by 6 bases, leaving 10 bases between them. The CDR3 spells CASLGGSGELFF. The DNA for the CDR3 is TGTGCCAGCCTAGGGGGGTCCGGGGAGCTGTTTTTT.

This clonotype was observed a handful of times. The V and J genes are TRBV7-9 and TRBJ2-5; no definite D call. V was pared by 1 base and J by 5 bases, with 5 bases between. Germline CDR1 is SEHNR and CDR2 is FQNEAQ (reference sequence). This CDR3 is built from 12 residues. CDR3 coding DNA: TGTGCCAGCAGCTTAGAGTGGGAGACCCAGTACTTC. This translates into CASSLEWETQYF. The full variable domain, in which reference TRBV7-9 and TRBJ2-5 provide the parts outside the CDR3, is DTGVSQNPRHKITKRGQNVTFRCDPISEHNRLYWYRQTLGQGPEFLTYFQNEAQLEKSRLLSDRFSAERPKGSFSTLEIQRTEQGDSAMYLCASSLEWETQYFGPGTRLLVL.

This clonotype has at least ten counts. The gene calls are TRBV15 and TRBJ2-3; 13 bases fit TRBD2. The J segment lost 3 bases and the V segment lost 5 bases, leaving 8 bases of the junction unmatched. CDR1 and CDR2 (germline): LNHNV, YYDKDF (reference sequence). The CDR3 is 17 residues long. CDR3 in DNA: TGTGCCACCAGCCGGGGCGGGACTAGCGGGAAAACAGATACGCAGTATTTT. Translating gives CATSRGGTSGKTDTQYF.

This clonotype was picked up a small number of times. V usage is TRBV4-3 and J usage is TRBJ2-1; TRBD2 aligns across 14 bases. Germline V gives CDR1 LGHNA, CDR2 YSLEER. This CDR3 contains 20 residues. The V gene end was trimmed by 3 bases and the J gene end by 3 bases; junction bases not matched to a gene: 13. CDR3 nucleotides: TGCGCCAGCAGCCACAGACTAGCGGGGGGGGATTGGCAAATCTACAATGAGCAGTTCTTC. This codes for CASSHRLAGGDWQIYNEQFF.

A few counts support this clonotype. The rearrangement uses TRBV14 and TRBJ2-5; D call uncertain. The V gene lost 0 bases and the J gene lost 5 bases, with 16 bases spanning the gap. In germline, CDR1 is SGHDN, CDR2 FVKESK. The CDR3 covers 16 residues. The CDR3, as DNA: TGTGCCAGCAGCCAAGATCGACTTGGACGACCGGAGACCCAGTACTTC. This sequence encodes CASSQDRLGRPETQYF.

This clonotype was detected a few times. The chain recombines TRBV6-2 or TRBV6-3 with TRBJ1-4; D gene unclear. V was pared by 5 bases and J by 8 bases, with 9 bases between. This CDR3 contains 12 residues. Germline loops: CDR1 MNHEY, CDR2 SVGEGT. CDR3 nucleotides: TGTGCCAGCAGTGGGCGGAGGGAAAAACTGTTTTTT. This encodes CASSGRREKLFF.

The chain carries TRBV12-3 or TRBV12-4 and TRBJ2-1; a possible D gene is TRBD1 (9 bases). V was clipped by 7 bases and J by 6 bases, with 28 bases between them. CDR3 length equals 18 residues. This CDR3 is CASTPRGGGTGFVNEQFF. The CDR3 DNA is TGTGCCAGCACCCCACGGGGGGGAGGGACAGGGTTTGTCAATGAGCAGTTCTTC.

Only a few counts were recorded for this clonotype. The J gene is TRBJ2-1, the V gene TRBV20-1; D may correspond to TRBD1 or TRBD2 (5 bases each). The CDR3 has 16 residues. Per germline, CDR1 DFQATT and CDR2 SNEGSKA (reference sequence). The V end lost 2 bases, the J end lost 10 bases, and 24 bases lay between the germline ends. The CDR3 reads CSARPIGANSAWEQFF. CDR3 sequence (DNA): TGCAGTGCTAGACCTATCGGGGCAAACTCGGCGTGGGAGCAGTTCTTC.

Remarks on this clonotype: This sequence may be a read error, since a much larger clone differs from it by one base. This chain uses TRBV28 with TRBJ2-7; 7 positions agree with TRBD2. This CDR3 contains 15 residues. Germline V gene lookup returns CDR1 MDHEN and CDR2 SYDVKM. CDR3: CAGSHHLDGGYEQYF. The CDR3 bases are TGTGCCGGCAGTCACCATCTCGACGGGGGGTATGAGCAGTACTTC.

This clonotype was counted between two and nine times. The chain has TRBV10-3 and TRBJ2-3; D is unclear. V was shortened by 10 bases and J by 2 bases, with 19 bases between the two germline ends. The CDR3 has 15 residues. Germline V gene data show CDR1 as ENHRY and CDR2 as SYGVKD. DNA for the CDR3: TGTGCCACCCATACTACCCATCTAGACACAGATACGCAGTATTTT. As protein: CATHTTHLDTDTQYF.

This clonotype was seen a few times. This chain links TRBV29-1 with TRBJ2-1; the D is unclear. CDR3 length: 13 residues. Trimming cost V 5 bases and J 13 bases, with 21 bases left between them. CDR1 SQVTM and CDR2 ANQGSEA come from the germline V gene. CDR3 region: CSVWANLQSFQFF. CDR3 coding DNA: TGCAGCGTTTGGGCCAACCTCCAGTCCTTCCAGTTCTTC.

This clonotype was observed a few times. This rearrangement joins TRBV10-3 to TRBJ2-7, with D hard to call. Germline CDR1 ENHRY, CDR2 SYGVKD. CDR3 size: 13 residues. Trimming took 5 bases from V and 0 from J, leaving 8 bases between them. CDR3 loop: CAISRPGSYEQYF. For the CDR3, the DNA is TGTGCCATCAGTCGTCCCGGCTCCTACGAGCAGTACTTC.

The chain has TRBV7-2 and TRBJ1-1, with a weak D call TRBD1 (6 bases). Germline V gene sequence: CDR1 SGHTA, CDR2 FQGNSA. Trimming stripped 2 bases from V and 4 bases from J, with 8 bases between. This CDR3 is 13 amino acids long. In DNA form, the CDR3 reads TGTGCCAGCAGCTTAAAACAGGGCACTGAAGCTTTCTTT. It codes for CASSLKQGTEAFF. Full variable domain (rest looked up from reference TRBV7-2 and TRBJ1-1): GAGVSQSPSNKVTEKGKDVELRCDPISGHTALYWYRQSLGQGLEFLIYFQGNSAPDKSGLPSDRFSAERTGGSVSTLTIQRTQQEDSAVYLCASSLKQGTEAFFGQGTRLTVV.

In its sample, this clonotype was seen a few times. The chain couples TRBV27 to TRBJ1-6; maybe TRBD1 (5 bases). The CDR3 is 18 residues long. CDR1 is MNHEY and CDR2 is SMNVEV in the germline V gene (reference sequence). V gave up 0 bases and J gave up 8 bases, with 20 bases separating them. This CDR3 reads CASSLSGGSGLWDSPLHF. The CDR3 region has the DNA TGTGCCAGCAGTTTATCGGGGGGTTCGGGGCTTTGGGATTCACCCCTCCACTTT.

V is TRBV18 and J is TRBJ2-7, with D maybe TRBD1 (6 bases). The germline CDR1 and CDR2 sequences are KGHSH and LQKENI. The CDR3 length is 15 residues. The V end lost 5 bases, the J end lost 5 bases, and 19 bases lay between the germline ends. The CDR3: CASSTKTGTRDEQYF. The CDR3 DNA is TGTGCCAGCTCAACAAAGACAGGTACGCGGGACGAGCAGTACTTC.

The V gene is TRBV20-1, the J gene TRBJ2-5; 9 bases align to TRBD1. Germline V CDR1 and CDR2: DFQATT, SNEGSKA (reference sequence). The CDR3 has 13 amino acids. V lost 4 bases and J lost 5; bases outside the gene matches: 5. The CDR3 DNA reads TGCAGTGCTAATTGGGACAGGGAGGAGACCCAGTACTTC. This translates into CSANWDREETQYF.